Listed below are T cell receptor beta chains from one sample, sequenced in a study of cytotoxic CD8 clonotypes in ibrutinib-treated CLL. The table came from immunoSEQ multiplex PCR; TCRdb's copy has only in-frame clones and leaves some out. The sample lists about 49,000 clones; around 68% were seen once. The sample was PBMCs, taken after 12 months of ibrutinib treatment. The receptors originated from a human donor with chronic lymphocytic leukemia. Both conserved end residues are part of each CDR3.

CDR3 length: 16; V gene: TRBV2; J gene: TRBJ2-7; CDR3 protein: CVSSPIFELVTYEQYF
CDR3 length: 13; V gene: TRBV5-1; J gene: TRBJ1-2; CDR3 protein: CASSTGQGRGYTF
CDR3 length: 14; V gene: TRBV29-1; J gene: TRBJ1-5; CDR3 protein: CSADGTDSNQPQHF
CDR3 length: 13; V gene: TRBV19; J gene: TRBJ2-5; CDR3 protein: CASSDQGIETQYF
CDR3 length: 13; V gene: TRBV19; J gene: TRBJ1-5; CDR3 protein: CASSYRVDQPQHF
CDR3 length: 14; V gene: TRBV7-9; J gene: TRBJ2-5; CDR3 protein: CASSVRLALETQYF
CDR3 length: 14; V gene: TRBV5-4; J gene: TRBJ2-4; CDR3 protein: CASSLVPDKNIQYF
CDR3 length: 15; V gene: TRBV9; J gene: TRBJ1-1; CDR3 protein: CASSVRPDRENEAFF
CDR3 length: 13; V gene: TRBV30; J gene: TRBJ1-1; CDR3 protein: CAWRWGTGAEAFF
CDR3 length: 16; V gene: TRBV5-4; J gene: TRBJ2-3; CDR3 protein: CASSSPPSGTTDTQYF
CDR3 length: 14; V gene: TRBV7-9; J gene: TRBJ1-3; CDR3 protein: CASSLVGSGNTIYF
CDR3 length: 17; V gene: TRBV14; J gene: TRBJ2-2; CDR3 protein: CASSQEWGYANTGELFF
CDR3 length: 14; V gene: TRBV11-2; J gene: TRBJ2-7; CDR3 protein: CASSLAGGTYEQYF
CDR3 length: 15; V gene: TRBV18; J gene: TRBJ1-2; CDR3 protein: CASSPGQGLYYGYTF
CDR3 length: 12; V gene: TRBV2; J gene: TRBJ2-7; CDR3 protein: CASSDETYEQYF
CDR3 length: 16; V gene: TRBV6-1; J gene: TRBJ1-6; CDR3 protein: CASSEAQGLGTVKLHF
CDR3 length: 15; V gene: TRBV7-6; J gene: TRBJ1-4; CDR3 protein: CASSLGTLTGEKLFF
CDR3 length: 18; V gene: TRBV19; J gene: TRBJ2-3; CDR3 protein: CASSIDGTSGALPDTQYF
CDR3 length: 15; V gene: TRBV6-5; J gene: TRBJ1-2; CDR3 protein: CASSLWDRPYYGYTF
CDR3 length: 14; V gene: TRBV12-5; J gene: TRBJ1-2; CDR3 protein: CASAPGQGVYGYTF
CDR3 length: 13; V gene: TRBV7-8; J gene: TRBJ1-2; CDR3 protein: CASSSRKAYGYTF
CDR3 length: 16; V gene: TRBV7-2; J gene: TRBJ1-2; CDR3 protein: CASSQNRDTRNYGYTF
CDR3 length: 13; V gene: TRBV6-5; J gene: TRBJ2-7; CDR3 protein: CASSYFPGDEQYF
CDR3 length: 15; V gene: TRBV19; J gene: TRBJ1-2; CDR3 protein: CASSIVAATNYGYTF
CDR3 length: 13; V gene: TRBV14; J gene: TRBJ2-3; CDR3 protein: CASSEPRRDTQYF
CDR3 length: 15; V gene: TRBV13; J gene: TRBJ2-3; CDR3 protein: CASSLVSLAQDTQYF
CDR3 length: 20; V gene: TRBV4-1; J gene: TRBJ2-1; CDR3 protein: CASSQEPYLGGAYSYNEQFF
CDR3 length: 13; V gene: TRBV18; J gene: TRBJ2-7; CDR3 protein: CASSPRAGYEQYF
CDR3 length: 14; V gene: TRBV6-5; J gene: TRBJ1-1; CDR3 protein: CASSYSRGGPEAFF
CDR3 length: 14; V gene: TRBV11-2; J gene: TRBJ2-1; CDR3 protein: CASNRRSPSGEQFF
CDR3 length: 12; V gene: TRBV6-5; J gene: TRBJ1-2; CDR3 protein: CASRPTGTLYTF
CDR3 length: 13; V gene: TRBV6-5; J gene: TRBJ1-1; CDR3 protein: CASSYSPGAEAFF
CDR3 length: 15; V gene: TRBV9; J gene: TRBJ2-1; CDR3 protein: CASSVGLAGYNEQFF
CDR3 length: 13; V gene: TRBV7-9; J gene: TRBJ1-2; CDR3 protein: CASSPSGDYGYTF
CDR3 length: 12; V gene: TRBV5-4; J gene: TRBJ2-1; CDR3 protein: CASSSTYNEQFF
CDR3 length: 13; V gene: TRBV6-5; J gene: TRBJ2-5; CDR3 protein: CASSYSGQETQYF
CDR3 length: 16; V gene: TRBV18; J gene: TRBJ1-3; CDR3 protein: CASSPAGDYSGNTIYF
CDR3 length: 15; V gene: TRBV7-3; J gene: TRBJ2-5; CDR3 protein: CASSLGLAGGETQYF
CDR3 length: 15; V gene: TRBV27; J gene: TRBJ1-2; CDR3 protein: CASRGRQGAYYGYTF
CDR3 length: 12; V gene: TRBV18; J gene: TRBJ1-1; CDR3 protein: CASSPAGEGAFF
CDR3 length: 17; V gene: TRBV6-1; J gene: TRBJ2-4; CDR3 protein: CASSAQGEASTKNIQYF
CDR3 length: 12; V gene: TRBV2; J gene: TRBJ1-5; CDR3 protein: CASSGIFGTKHF
CDR3 length: 12; V gene: TRBV7-2; J gene: TRBJ2-7; CDR3 protein: CASSSTRTEQYF
CDR3 length: 14; V gene: TRBV7-6; J gene: TRBJ2-1; CDR3 protein: CASSLAGGRNEQFF
CDR3 length: 16; V gene: TRBV9; J gene: TRBJ1-2; CDR3 protein: CASSVDHGGRLYGYTF
CDR3 length: 14; V gene: TRBV21-1; J gene: TRBJ2-2; CDR3 protein: CASTFGVHTGELFF
CDR3 length: 14; V gene: TRBV6-5; J gene: TRBJ2-7; CDR3 protein: CASRGGSGVYEQYF
CDR3 length: 17; V gene: TRBV5-1; J gene: TRBJ2-3; CDR3 protein: CASRFSSSGGAADTQYF